This T cell receptor (beta chain) was captured by sequencing in a study of blood T cell repertoires in COVID-19. Study overall: Samples taken during acute and convalescent COVID-19 were collected in the United States, Italy and Spain. T cells, B-cell-depleted T cells, or PBMCs provided the cDNA or gDNA that served as material.

In the source study's methods: Estimation of nucleated cell counts relied on the amplification of reference gene primers. Generated by immunoSEQ multiplex PCR, the TCRdb table keeps only in-frame clones and is missing some. V, J and clone size reflect that table, while D and trimming were determined from the DNA. The sample carries 45,000 to 50,000 clones, about 76% recorded once. Germline V gene data show CDR1 as MNHEY and CDR2 as SVGEGT. Trimming took 4 bases from V and 2 from J; bases not matched to a gene: 4. The CDR3 extends over 15 amino acids. The chain carries TRBV6-2 or TRBV6-3 and TRBJ2-5; 10 bases are a match to TRBD2. Sequencing was performed on peripheral blood. This receptor was identified in a human donor with active or convalescent COVID-19. The donor label of this sample is uncertain. The DNA of the CDR3 is TGTGCCAGCAGTTTCCTGACTAGCGGGCAAGAGACCCAGTACTTC. Encoded protein: CASSFLTSGQETQYF.